Included here is one T cell receptor (beta chain) sequence, with context. The CDR3 regions of TCR beta were amplified from RNA transcripts. RT-PCR in the first round (using the HTBI primer set) targeted the TCR CDR3. TCRdb recomputed calls from the multiplex PCR reads with MiXCR, one row per CDR3 protein. The sample consists of about 690,000 distinct CDR3 sequences, approximately 15% of them appearing once. This specimen comes from a study of T cells in Graves' hyperthyroidism and ophthalmopathy. Material: blood. The clonotype originates from a man between 50 and 59 years old with Graves' hyperthyroidism.

CDR3 coding DNA: TGTGCCAGCAGCCAAAGAGAGGGCCCCGGGGAGCTGTTTTTT. Translation: CASSQREGPGELFF. The chain recombines TRBV3-1 with TRBJ2-2; D perhaps matches TRBD2 (5 bases). CDR1 and CDR2 (germline): LGHDT, YNNKEL (reference sequence). The CDR3 length is 14 residues. V was shortened by 2 bases and J by 6 bases, with 10 bases between the two germline ends. The full variable domain, in which reference TRBV3-1 and TRBJ2-2 provide the parts outside the CDR3, is DTAVSQTPKYLVTQMGNDKSIKCEQNLGHDTMYWYKQDSKKFLKIMFSYNNKELIINETVPNRFSPKSPDKAHLNLHINSLELGDSAVYFCASSQREGPGELFFGEGSRLTVL.